A selection of T cell receptor beta chains follows, all from one sample in a study of neurological immune-mediated disorders. TCRdb fed the 5' RACE reads into MiXCR, producing one record per CDR3 protein. The table lists roughly 75,000 distinct CDR3 sequences, roughly an eighth of them singletons. The sequencing input was PBMCs. The receptors derive from a female donor with HTLV-1-associated myelopathy (HAM/TSP). The CDR3 runs from the conserved cysteine through the conserved F or W. A D gene is named only where the DNA matches it firmly. Part of the rows lack a size; the others show once, few, many or a class for expanded clones.

J: TRBJ1-2
size: .
D: TRBD1
V: TRBV5-1
DNA: TGCGCCAGCAGCATTGGACAGGATTATGGCTACACCTTC
CDR3: CASSIGQDYGYTF

J: TRBJ2-3
size: .
D: .
V: TRBV10-3
DNA: TGTGCCATCAGTGAGGCAGGCCACAGGCACCTGAGCACAGATACGCAGTATTTT
CDR3: CAISEAGHRHLSTDTQYF

J: TRBJ2-7
size: many
D: TRBD1
V: TRBV7-9
DNA: TGTGCCAGCAGCTTAACCGGGACAGGGAACGAGCAGTACTTC
CDR3: CASSLTGTGNEQYF

J: TRBJ2-1
size: medium-sized
D: TRBD1
V: TRBV29-1
DNA: TGCAGCGTTGAAAACAGGGGGCTATGGAATGAGCAGTTCTTC
CDR3: CSVENRGLWNEQFF

J: TRBJ1-4
size: many
D: .
V: TRBV20-1
DNA: TGCAGTGCTAGAGCCAGGGGACATAATGAAAAACTGTTTTTT
CDR3: CSARARGHNEKLFF

J: TRBJ2-3
size: many
D: .
V: TRBV5-1
DNA: TGCGCCAGCAGCCCAGGTTTCGGTACGCAGTATTTT
CDR3: CASSPGFGTQYF

J: TRBJ2-1
size: many
D: TRBD1
V: TRBV5-1
DNA: TGCGCCAGCAGCTCCGGGACAGGGAAGTACAATGAGCAGTTCTTC
CDR3: CASSSGTGKYNEQFF

J: TRBJ1-3
size: many
D: .
V: TRBV7-9
DNA: TGTGCCAGCAGCCCGAACAAGGATGGAAACACCATATATTTT
CDR3: CASSPNKDGNTIYF

J: TRBJ2-3
size: .
D: .
V: TRBV9
DNA: TGTGCCAGCAGCGTAGACAACATATATACGCAGTATTTT
CDR3: CASSVDNIYTQYF

J: TRBJ1-2
size: many
D: .
V: TRBV10-3
DNA: TGTGCCATCAGAGACATAAACTATGGCTACACCTTC
CDR3: CAIRDINYGYTF

J: TRBJ2-5
size: .
D: TRBD1
V: TRBV7-2
DNA: TGTGCCAGCAGCCCCCAGGGACAGGGGGGGGAGACCCAGTACTTC
CDR3: CASSPQGQGGETQYF

J: TRBJ2-2
size: many
D: TRBD2
V: TRBV20-1
DNA: TGCAGTGCTGCAAGCGGGGGGAACACCGGGGAGCTGTTTTTT
CDR3: CSAASGGNTGELFF

J: TRBJ1-1
size: few
D: .
V: TRBV3-1
DNA: TGTGCCAGCAGCCAAGAGGCAGGGAGGTACACTGAAGCTTTCTTT
CDR3: CASSQEAGRYTEAFF

J: TRBJ1-2
size: many
D: TRBD1
V: TRBV12-3/TRBV12-4
DNA: TGTGCCAGCACCAGAGGACAGGGGTACCATGGCTACACCTTC
CDR3: CASTRGQGYHGYTF

J: TRBJ1-1
size: many
D: .
V: TRBV9
DNA: TGTGCCAGCAGCGTAGGAGAGAACACTGAAGCTTTCTTT
CDR3: CASSVGENTEAFF

J: TRBJ2-7
size: many
D: TRBD2
V: TRBV4-2
DNA: TGTGCCAGCAGCCAAGACCTAGCGGGGACCTACGAGCAGTACTTC
CDR3: CASSQDLAGTYEQYF

J: TRBJ1-6
size: many
D: .
V: TRBV15
DNA: TGTGCCACCAGCCGAGGAGTTAGTTCACCCCTCCACTTT
CDR3: CATSRGVSSPLHF

J: TRBJ2-7
size: .
D: .
V: TRBV7-2
DNA: TGTGCCAGCAGCTTGACAGTTCAAGACGAGCAGTACTTC
CDR3: CASSLTVQDEQYF

J: TRBJ1-1
size: .
D: .
V: TRBV5-1
DNA: TGCGCCAGCAGCGGAGTAGGAGGGACCACTGAAGCTTTCTTT
CDR3: CASSGVGGTTEAFF

J: TRBJ2-2
size: few
D: .
V: TRBV7-9
DNA: TGTGCCAGCAGCCCTCTCTCGCTAGCAGTGAACACCGGGGAGCTGTTTTTT
CDR3: CASSPLSLAVNTGELFF

J: TRBJ2-7
size: many
D: TRBD2
V: TRBV5-1
DNA: TGCGCCAGCAGTTCACTAGCGGGCACCTCCTACGAGCAGTACTTC
CDR3: CASSSLAGTSYEQYF

J: TRBJ1-3
size: many
D: .
V: TRBV28
DNA: TGTGCCAGCAGCCCGACATCGCGCTCTGGAAACACCATATATTTT
CDR3: CASSPTSRSGNTIYF

J: TRBJ2-7
size: many
D: .
V: TRBV5-1
DNA: TGCGCCAGCAGCCCGACTTATAGCAAAGTAAGAGACTACGAGCAGTACTTC
CDR3: CASSPTYSKVRDYEQYF

J: TRBJ1-5
size: medium-sized
D: .
V: TRBV5-1
DNA: TGCGCCAGCAGCCCGGACAGTTTGAGTCAGCCCCAGCATTTT
CDR3: CASSPDSLSQPQHF

J: TRBJ2-2
size: many
D: TRBD1
V: TRBV5-1
DNA: TGCGCCAGCAGCTGGACAGGGGCGAACACCGGGGAGCTGTTTTTT
CDR3: CASSWTGANTGELFF

J: TRBJ2-4
size: many
D: TRBD2
V: TRBV12-3/TRBV12-4
DNA: TGTGCCAGCAGTTCCAGCGGGACGGGAAAAAACATTCAGTACTTC
CDR3: CASSSSGTGKNIQYF

J: TRBJ2-7
size: many
D: TRBD1
V: TRBV20-1
DNA: TGCAGTGCTTCTCCGGGACAGGGGGCAAGATACGAGCAGTACTTC
CDR3: CSASPGQGARYEQYF

J: TRBJ2-1
size: many
D: .
V: TRBV5-1
DNA: TGCGCCAGCAGCTTGGCTCTAGGAGCCAATGAGCAGTTCTTC
CDR3: CASSLALGANEQFF

J: TRBJ2-1
size: many
D: TRBD2
V: TRBV5-1
DNA: TGCGCCAGCAGCGCCGCCGGGACTAGCGGGCAGTTCTTC
CDR3: CASSAAGTSGQFF

J: TRBJ2-7
size: many
D: TRBD1
V: TRBV7-7
DNA: TGTGCCAGCAGCTTAGAGGAGGACAGGGGCCGGGAGTACTTC
CDR3: CASSLEEDRGREYF

J: TRBJ2-7
size: .
D: .
V: TRBV5-1
DNA: TGCGCCAGCAGCTCCGTACAGTACGAGCAGTACTTC
CDR3: CASSSVQYEQYF

J: TRBJ2-5
size: many
D: TRBD1
V: TRBV7-9
DNA: TGTGCCAGCAGCCCAGGATCCGGACAGGCCCAAGAGACCCAGTACTTC
CDR3: CASSPGSGQAQETQYF

J: TRBJ1-1
size: many
D: .
V: TRBV27
DNA: TGTGCCAGCAGTTCCTTACAGGGGAACACTGAAGCTTTCTTT
CDR3: CASSSLQGNTEAFF

J: TRBJ1-1
size: .
D: .
V: TRBV7-2
DNA: TGTGCCAGCAGCCCAACCCCCTACGGGACTGAAGCTTTCTTT
CDR3: CASSPTPYGTEAFF

J: TRBJ1-2
size: many
D: TRBD1
V: TRBV12-3/TRBV12-4
DNA: TGTGCCAGCAGTCCGGCCCCAGGGGGTTTCGATGGCTACACCTTC
CDR3: CASSPAPGGFDGYTF

J: TRBJ2-3
size: many
D: .
V: TRBV7-3
DNA: TGTGCCAGCAGCTTAGGCGGGTCTCGCACAGATACGCAGTATTTT
CDR3: CASSLGGSRTDTQYF

J: TRBJ2-5
size: .
D: .
V: TRBV5-1
DNA: TGCGCTAGCGGGGAAAATCCGGGACAGCAAGAGACCCAGTACTTC
CDR3: CASGENPGQQETQYF

J: TRBJ2-3
size: few
D: TRBD2
V: TRBV7-2
DNA: TGTGCCAGCAGCCAAGGACTAGCGGGGGGGCCAGATACGCAGTATTTT
CDR3: CASSQGLAGGPDTQYF

J: TRBJ1-3
size: many
D: .
V: TRBV4-1
DNA: TGCGCCAGCAGCCAAGACGGGGGTGGGTCCGGCTCTGGAAACACCATATATTTT
CDR3: CASSQDGGGSGSGNTIYF

J: TRBJ2-3
size: many
D: TRBD2
V: TRBV24-1
DNA: TGTGCCACCAGTGGGACTAGCGGACATACTAGCACAGATACGCAGTATTTT
CDR3: CATSGTSGHTSTDTQYF

J: TRBJ2-2
size: .
D: TRBD2
V: TRBV7-8
DNA: TGTGCCAGCAGCCCACTACGGGGGGGCAACACCGGGGAGCTGTTTTTT
CDR3: CASSPLRGGNTGELFF

J: TRBJ2-7
size: .
D: TRBD1
V: TRBV24-1
DNA: TGTGCCACCAGTGACGGGACAGGGGGCTACGAGCAGTACTTC
CDR3: CATSDGTGGYEQYF